The source of this T cell receptor (beta chain) is a study of cytomegalovirus exposure and HLA in healthy donors. Findings and caveats of the study: An analysis was carried out later, and it reportedly showed fewer N-insertions in an Asian-associated ancestry cluster than the roughly 670-donor mean. Most TCRs appeared rarely, but some public TCRs recurred in many donors.

PCR used 60 Vbeta primers and 13 Jbeta primers. The method was immunoSEQ multiplex PCR; TCRdb's version includes in-frame clones alone and lacks a portion of them. The table has 160,000 or so clones, 82% seen once. Of note for this clone: Antigen unknown.

CDR1 is SGHVS, CDR2 FQNEAQ, per germline. CDR3 length: 17 residues. Trimming shortened V by 1 base and J by 0 bases, and 10 bases separated the two germline ends. It was healthy bone marrow donors who served as donors. This TCR derives from a woman in her forties or fifties in good health and CMV-seropositive. V usage is TRBV7-8 and J usage is TRBJ1-6, with unresolved D. Sequencing input: PBMCs. CDR3 protein: CASSLEPASSYNSPLHF. CDR3 in DNA: TGTGCCAGCAGCTTAGAGCCAGCGAGCTCCTATAATTCACCCCTCCACTTT.